This T cell receptor beta chain was recovered during a study of T cells in Graves' hyperthyroidism and ophthalmopathy. Clinical symptoms, serum thyroxine, TRAb, thyroid ultrasound and orbital computed tomography established diagnosis. From germline, CDR1 is DFQATT and CDR2 SNEGSKA (reference sequence). The junction had 12 bases not matched to a gene; V was cut back by 5 bases and J by 3 bases. This CDR3 region has 15 residues. Amplified TCR beta CDR3 regions derived from RNA transcripts. The HTBI primer set served for first-round RT-PCR of the TCR CDR3. From the multiplex PCR reads, TCRdb called clonotypes with MiXCR, one entry per CDR3 protein. This table has roughly 500,000 distinct CDR3 sequences, approximately 25% appearing once. This clonotype has a count of ten or more.

This chain uses TRBV20-1 with TRBJ2-5; 7 bases align to TRBD2. The receptor was isolated from a woman younger than 45 with Graves' ophthalmopathy. The sequenced material came from blood. This CDR3 reads CSADPRTRAKETQYF. CDR3 in DNA: TGCAGTGCTGATCCCCGGACTAGGGCCAAAGAGACCCAGTACTTC.